Listed below are T cell receptor beta chains from one sample, sequenced in a study of cytomegalovirus exposure and HLA in healthy donors. Sequencing used immunoSEQ multiplex PCR; TCRdb keeps in-frame clones, though not all of them. The repertoire holds about 58,000 clones, with more than 75% as singletons. What was sequenced was PBMCs. These receptors were collected from a man younger than 30 in good health and CMV-seronegative. CDR3s include the opening cysteine and the closing phenylalanine or tryptophan. A D gene is named only where the DNA matches it firmly. A row's size may be missing; if present it is once, few, many or a size class.

CAWSSGTGVLYSNQPQHF	TGTGCCTGGAGTTCCGGGACAGGCGTACTCTATAGCAATCAGCCCCAGCATTTT	-	TRBD1	TRBV30	TRBJ1-5
CASSLVDSRSGYTF	TGTGCCAGCAGCTTAGTTGACAGCAGGAGCGGCTACACCTTC	-	-	TRBV7-9	TRBJ1-2
CASSVGGGGDTQYF	TGTGCCAGCAGCGTAGGTGGGGGGGGAGATACGCAGTATTTT	-	TRBD2	TRBV9	TRBJ2-3
CASTSGPGRSYEQYF	TGTGCCAGTACCTCAGGGCCAGGGCGATCCTACGAGCAGTACTTC	-	-	TRBV19	TRBJ2-7
CASSLGTDTQYF	TGTGCCAGCAGTCTAGGCACAGATACGCAGTATTTT	-	-	TRBV2	TRBJ2-3
CASSQDWGLRYF	TGTGCCAGCAGCCAAGATTGGGGACTCCGGTACTTC	-	-	TRBV14	TRBJ2-7
CASRSGTGDNQPQHF	TGTGCAAGTCGCTCCGGGACAGGTGACAATCAGCCCCAGCATTTT	-	-	TRBV12-2	TRBJ1-5
CAIASRESYEQYF	TGTGCCATCGCATCGCGGGAATCCTACGAGCAGTACTTC	-	-	TRBV10-3	TRBJ2-7
CASSIGLAGEIEQFF	TGTGCCAGTAGTATAGGTCTAGCGGGAGAGATTGAGCAGTTCTTC	-	TRBD2	TRBV19	TRBJ2-1
CASSKQGMRVGNQPQHF	TGTGCCAGCAGTAAACAGGGTATGCGGGTTGGCAATCAGCCCCAGCATTTT	once	-	TRBV28	TRBJ1-5
CASSWTSGEPQYF	TGTGCCAGCAGCTGGACTAGCGGGGAGCCCCAGTACTTC	few	TRBD2	TRBV7-3	TRBJ2-7
CAWTVNRDGYTF	TGTGCCTGGACTGTGAACAGGGATGGCTACACCTTC	-	-	TRBV30	TRBJ1-2
CAWSVTPGQGKETQYF	TGTGCCTGGAGTGTGACGCCGGGACAGGGAAAAGAGACCCAGTACTTC	-	TRBD1	TRBV30	TRBJ2-5
CASSETGTQNDEQFF	TGTGCCAGCAGCGAAACCGGGACACAAAATGATGAGCAGTTCTTC	-	-	TRBV9	TRBJ2-1
CASSEKTSGGNEQFF	TGTGCCAGCAGTGAAAAAACTAGCGGAGGGAATGAGCAGTTCTTC	medium-sized	TRBD2	TRBV6-1	TRBJ2-1
CASSLSLAGAWNEQFF	TGTGCCAGCAGTTTATCACTAGCGGGAGCATGGAATGAGCAGTTCTTC	-	TRBD2	TRBV27	TRBJ2-1
CSVVWTETYEQYF	TGCAGCGTTGTATGGACAGAGACCTACGAGCAGTACTTC	-	-	TRBV29-1	TRBJ2-7
CSAEHNEQFF	TGCAGCGCAGAACACAATGAGCAGTTCTTC	-	-	TRBV29-1	TRBJ2-1
CASSLARWETQYF	TGTGCCAGCAGCTTAGCGCGTTGGGAGACCCAGTACTTC	few	-	TRBV7-6	TRBJ2-5
CASSFGTTEQYF	TGCGCCAGCAGCTTCGGGACTACCGAGCAGTACTTC	-	TRBD2	TRBV5-1	TRBJ2-7
CATSRAPVGRQTQYF	TGTGCCACCAGCAGAGCCCCCGTGGGCCGGCAGACCCAGTACTTC	-	-	TRBV15	TRBJ2-5
CASSLGAGVENIQYF	TGTGCCAGCAGCTTGGGAGCGGGGGTTGAAAACATTCAGTACTTC	-	TRBD2	TRBV7-3	TRBJ2-4
CASSLGEGQETQYF	TGCGCCAGCAGCTTAGGGGAGGGCCAGGAGACCCAGTACTTC	-	TRBD2	TRBV5-1	TRBJ2-5
CASSSGGLVRDTQYF	TGTGCCAGTAGTAGTGGGGGACTAGTCCGAGATACGCAGTATTTT	once	TRBD2	TRBV19	TRBJ2-3
CASSPSSTGAETQYF	TGTGCCAGCAGCCCCTCCTCGACAGGGGCGGAGACCCAGTACTTC	-	TRBD1	TRBV7-3	TRBJ2-5
CASSRGTGQVPFGELFF	TGTGCCAGCAGTAGGGGGACTGGACAGGTCCCGTTCGGGGAGCTGTTTTTT	-	-	TRBV27	TRBJ2-2
CASSKDRGLVGYTF	TGCGCCAGCAGCAAAGACAGGGGACTTGTGGGCTACACCTTC	-	TRBD1	TRBV5-1	TRBJ1-2
CASSPLVLLYNEQFF	TGTGCCAGCAGCCCCCTGGTGTTACTTTACAATGAGCAGTTCTTC	-	-	TRBV4-2	TRBJ2-1
CASSQKWAGAYNEQFF	TGTGCCAGCAGCCAAAAATGGGCAGGGGCATACAATGAGCAGTTCTTC	-	-	TRBV14	TRBJ2-1
CASRRGQPAGNTIYF	TGCGCCAGCAGACGCGGACAGCCCGCTGGAAACACCATATATTTT	-	-	TRBV5-1	TRBJ1-3
CASSGYRGNSYEQYF	TGTGCCAGCAGTGGATACAGGGGGAACTCCTACGAGCAGTACTTC	-	TRBD1	TRBV6-1	TRBJ2-7
CASSGGFTPYEQYF	TGTGCCAGCAGTGGGGGCTTTACACCCTACGAGCAGTACTTC	-	-	TRBV6-1	TRBJ2-7
CASSTGQGGDEQFF	TGTGCCAGCAGTACCGGACAGGGAGGGGATGAGCAGTTCTTC	-	-	TRBV28	TRBJ2-1
CASSVGQFDNEQFF	TGTGCCAGCAGCGTGGGACAGTTCGACAATGAGCAGTTCTTC	-	TRBD1	TRBV9	TRBJ2-1
CAIGRVPYEQYF	TGTGCCATCGGGCGAGTCCCCTACGAGCAGTACTTC	-	-	TRBV10-3	TRBJ2-7
CASSPTGRNTEAFF	TGTGCCAGCAGCCCGACAGGGCGGAACACTGAAGCTTTCTTT	once	TRBD1	TRBV9	TRBJ1-1
CASSPDDRAPGEQYF	TGTGCCAGCTCACCAGACGACAGGGCGCCAGGAGAGCAGTACTTC	-	TRBD1	TRBV18	TRBJ2-7
CASSYLGAGALREQFF	TGTGCCAGCAGTTACTTGGGAGCGGGAGCCCTTAGGGAGCAGTTCTTC	-	TRBD2	TRBV6-5	TRBJ2-1
CASSPGGSHGELFF	TGTGCCAGCAGCCCGGGTGGGAGTCACGGGGAGCTGTTTTTT	-	-	TRBV7-3	TRBJ2-2
CASSLSGGGLNQPQHF	TGTGCCAGCAGCTTATCGGGAGGGGGCCTGAATCAGCCCCAGCATTTT	-	TRBD1	TRBV13	TRBJ1-5
CASSWGHEQYF	TGTGCCAGCAGCTGGGGCCACGAGCAGTACTTC	few	-	TRBV11-3	TRBJ2-7